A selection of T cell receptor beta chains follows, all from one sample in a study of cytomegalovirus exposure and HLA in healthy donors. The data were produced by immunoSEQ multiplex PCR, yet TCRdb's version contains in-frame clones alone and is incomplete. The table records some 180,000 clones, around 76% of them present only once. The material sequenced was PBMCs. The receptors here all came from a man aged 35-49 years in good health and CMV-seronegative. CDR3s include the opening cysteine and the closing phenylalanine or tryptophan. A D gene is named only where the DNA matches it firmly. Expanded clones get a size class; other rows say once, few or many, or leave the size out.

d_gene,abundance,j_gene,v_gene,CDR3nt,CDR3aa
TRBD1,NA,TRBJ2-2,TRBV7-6,TGTGCCAGCAGCCCCACGACAGGGCCCACCGGGGAGCTGTTTTTT,CASSPTTGPTGELFF
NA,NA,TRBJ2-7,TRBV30,TGTGCCTGGAGTGGTAATAAAGAGCAGTACTTC,CAWSGNKEQYF
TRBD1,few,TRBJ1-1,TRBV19,TGTGCCAGTAGCCCGGGACAGATGAACACTGAAGCTTTCTTT,CASSPGQMNTEAFF
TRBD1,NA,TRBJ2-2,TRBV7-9,TGTGCCAGCAGCTCACCGTTAGGGACAGGGGACACCGGGGAGCTGTTTTTT,CASSSPLGTGDTGELFF
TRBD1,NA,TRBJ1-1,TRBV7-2,TGTGCCAGCAGCTTATTATCACCGGGACAGGGGACTGAAGCTTTCTTT,CASSLLSPGQGTEAFF
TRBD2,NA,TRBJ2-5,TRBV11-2,TGTGCCAGCAGCTTAGGGCTAGCGGCCACGGAGACCCAGTACTTC,CASSLGLAATETQYF
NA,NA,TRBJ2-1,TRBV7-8,TGTGCCAGCAGCTTTCCCATCGCCGGGACTGGAGACAATGAGCAGTTCTTC,CASSFPIAGTGDNEQFF
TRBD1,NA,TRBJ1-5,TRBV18,TGTGCCAGCTCGCGCGGACAGGGTAATCAGCCCCAGCATTTT,CASSRGQGNQPQHF
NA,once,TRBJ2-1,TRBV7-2,TGCGCCAGCAGCTTAGGGGAAGGACTCCCGGTAGGGCAGTTCTTC,CASSLGEGLPVGQFF
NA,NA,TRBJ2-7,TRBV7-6,TGTGTCGTAGGGGCTAGTATCTACGAGCAGTACTTC,CVVGASIYEQYF
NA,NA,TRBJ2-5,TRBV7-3,TGTGCCAGCAGCCAACTAGTCAGGGAGACCCAGTACTTC,CASSQLVRETQYF
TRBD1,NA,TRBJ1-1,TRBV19,TGTGCCAGTAGTATGCCCACCGGGACAGGGTTCTTAACTGAAGCTTTCTTT,CASSMPTGTGFLTEAFF
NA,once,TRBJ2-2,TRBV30,TGTGCCTGGAGTGGAATTAGCGGTGCCGGGGAGCTGTTTTTT,CAWSGISGAGELFF
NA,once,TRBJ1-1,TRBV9,TGTGCCAGCAGCGTATCAGGGGCAGGGAACACTGAAGCTTTCTTT,CASSVSGAGNTEAFF
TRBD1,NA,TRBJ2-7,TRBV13,TGTGCCAGCAGCTTACGGACAGGGAAGTACGAGCAGTACTTC,CASSLRTGKYEQYF
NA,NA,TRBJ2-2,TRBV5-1,TGCGCCAGCGCCCCCTTTACCTCGGGCACCGGGGAGCTGTTTTTT,CASAPFTSGTGELFF
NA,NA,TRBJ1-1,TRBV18,TGTGCCAGCTCACCTCAGGCGAACACTGAAGCTTTCTTT,CASSPQANTEAFF
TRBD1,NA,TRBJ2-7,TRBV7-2,TGTGCCAGCAGCTTACTAGGGGGCAACGAGCAGTACTTC,CASSLLGGNEQYF
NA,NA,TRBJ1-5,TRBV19,TGTGCCAGTAGTATTATTTTTACAGGACATAGCAATCAGCCCCAGCATTTT,CASSIIFTGHSNQPQHF
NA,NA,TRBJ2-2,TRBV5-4,TGTGCCAGCAGCTTGGTATCGTGGAACACCGGGGAGCTGTTTTTT,CASSLVSWNTGELFF
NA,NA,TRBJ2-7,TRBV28,TGTGCCAGCACCACCGACAGATTCTACGAGCAGTACTTC,CASTTDRFYEQYF
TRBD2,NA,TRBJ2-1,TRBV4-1,TGCGCCAGCAGCCTGCTAGCGGGAAGGGCGAATGAGCAGTTCTTC,CASSLLAGRANEQFF
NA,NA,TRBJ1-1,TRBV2,TGTGCCAGCAGTTCCCAATACAGGGTAGGGAATGAAGCTTTCTTT,CASSSQYRVGNEAFF
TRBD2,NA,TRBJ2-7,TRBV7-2,TGTGCCAGCAGCTCCGGACCTAGCGGGCCTAACTACGAGCAGTACTTC,CASSSGPSGPNYEQYF
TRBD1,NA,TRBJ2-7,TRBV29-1,TGCAGCGTGAGGTTCAGGGACAGCTCCTACGAGCAGTACTTC,CSVRFRDSSYEQYF
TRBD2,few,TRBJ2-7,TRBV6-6,TGTGCCAGCAGTTATCCAGTGGGAGGGTATGGCGAGCAGTACTTC,CASSYPVGGYGEQYF
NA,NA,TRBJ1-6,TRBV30,TGTGCCTGGAGTACCACAGGGAATAATTCACCCCTCCACTTT,CAWSTTGNNSPLHF
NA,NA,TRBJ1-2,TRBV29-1,TGCAGCGTTCCCCAGCAGGGGTTTATTTATGGCTACACCTTC,CSVPQQGFIYGYTF
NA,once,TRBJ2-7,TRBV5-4,TGTGCCAGCAGCAGGCAGGGCGCCTACGAGCAGTACTTC,CASSRQGAYEQYF
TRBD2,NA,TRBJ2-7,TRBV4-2,TGTGCCAGCAGCTATAGGACTAGCGGGAGAGAAACGTACGAGCAGTACTTC,CASSYRTSGRETYEQYF
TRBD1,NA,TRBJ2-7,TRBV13,TGTGCCAGCAGCCACATTGGGGCGGGACAGGGGCGCGAGCAGTACTTC,CASSHIGAGQGREQYF
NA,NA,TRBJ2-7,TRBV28,TGTGCCAGCAGTTCTTACCTACAGGCTCCCTACGAGCAGTACTTC,CASSSYLQAPYEQYF
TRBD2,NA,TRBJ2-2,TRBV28,TGTGCCAGCAGTTTGACTAGCGGGACAACCGGGGAGCTGTTTTTT,CASSLTSGTTGELFF
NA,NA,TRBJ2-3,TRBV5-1,TGCGCCAGCAGCTCAGGGGAAAGGGGGGGCCGCACAGATACGCAGTATTTT,CASSSGERGGRTDTQYF
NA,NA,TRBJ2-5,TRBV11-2,TGTGCCAGCAGCTTTTCGGGGGGCGTGGAGACCCAGTACTTC,CASSFSGGVETQYF
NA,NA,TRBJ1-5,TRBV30,TGTGCCTGGAACCTCCAAACGGGGGGTCAGCCCCAGCATTTT,CAWNLQTGGQPQHF
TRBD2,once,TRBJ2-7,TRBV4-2,TGTGCCAGCCGCCTGGGACTAGCGGTCTCCTACGAGCAGTACTTC,CASRLGLAVSYEQYF
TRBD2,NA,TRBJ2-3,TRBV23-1,TGCGCCAGCAGTCAAAAGCATAAGGCGGGAGGCACAGATACGCAGTATTTT,CASSQKHKAGGTDTQYF
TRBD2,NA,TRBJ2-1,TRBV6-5,TGTGCCAGCCTCTTCCAGCGGGGGGTGGGTGAGCAGTTCTTC,CASLFQRGVGEQFF
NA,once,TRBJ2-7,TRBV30,TGTGCCTGGAGTGTACGTTCGTGGAGGAGGTCCTACGAGCAGTACTTC,CAWSVRSWRRSYEQYF
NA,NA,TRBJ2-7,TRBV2,TGTGCCAGCAGTGGTTTAAGAGAGGAGTACTTC,CASSGLREEYF
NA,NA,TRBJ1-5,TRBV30,TGTGCCTGGAGTTCGACATACAATCAGCCCCAGCATTTT,CAWSSTYNQPQHF
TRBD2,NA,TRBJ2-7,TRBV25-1,TGTGCCAGCAGTTGGACTAGCGGGGGCTACGAGCAGTACTTC,CASSWTSGGYEQYF
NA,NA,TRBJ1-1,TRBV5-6,TGTGCCAGCAGCCATTATTGGGTCAGGGGCACTGAAGCTTTCTTT,CASSHYWVRGTEAFF
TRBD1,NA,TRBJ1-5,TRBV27,TGTGCCAGCCGAAAAGGGGGCGGGGATCAGCCCCAGCATTTT,CASRKGGGDQPQHF
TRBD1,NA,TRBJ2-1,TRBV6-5,TGTGCCAGCATTGACAGGGGCTCCTACAATGAGCAGTTCTTC,CASIDRGSYNEQFF